This TCR beta chain is from a study of T cell responses to AZD1222 COVID-19 vaccine. Overall study findings and caveats: Within unmutated variant regions lay the reported targets of nearly half of spike-specific TCRs. Donors in the cohort were predominantly white British and more often female, and clonal diversity was possibly underestimated.

This clone has a handful of counts. What it recognizes is unknown. TCRdb's table, derived via immunoSEQ multiplex PCR, lists solely in-frame clones and lacks some. Found here are 110,000 or so clones, 89% of them singletons; the top ten hold around 45%. The TCR sequence derives from an adult who received the AZD1222 COVID-19 vaccine. The starting material was peripheral blood, obtained 28 days after the second AZD1222 dose.

The DNA of the CDR3 is TGTGCCAGGGGGACTATCGGGAACAATGAGCAGTTCTTC. Translated: CARGTIGNNEQFF. The rearrangement uses TRBV2 and TRBJ2-1; 7 nucleotides match TRBD2. This CDR3 is 13 amino acids long. J lost 5 bases, V lost 9 bases, and 7 bases had no gene match. Germline V gene sequence: CDR1 SNHLY, CDR2 FYNNEI.